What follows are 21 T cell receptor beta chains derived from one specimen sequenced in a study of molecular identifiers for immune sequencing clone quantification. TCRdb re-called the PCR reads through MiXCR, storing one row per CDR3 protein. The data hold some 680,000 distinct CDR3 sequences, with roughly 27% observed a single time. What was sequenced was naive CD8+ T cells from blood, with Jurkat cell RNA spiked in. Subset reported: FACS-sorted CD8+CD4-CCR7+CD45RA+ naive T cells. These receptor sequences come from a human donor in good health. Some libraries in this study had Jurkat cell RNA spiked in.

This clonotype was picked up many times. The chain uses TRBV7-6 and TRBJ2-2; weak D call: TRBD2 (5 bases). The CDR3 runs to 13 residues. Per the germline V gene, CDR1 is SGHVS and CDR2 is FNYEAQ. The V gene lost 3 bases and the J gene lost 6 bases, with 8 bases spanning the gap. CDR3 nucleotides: TGTGCCAGCAGCTTGCGGGTGGCCGGGGAGCTGTTTTTT. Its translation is CASSLRVAGELFF.

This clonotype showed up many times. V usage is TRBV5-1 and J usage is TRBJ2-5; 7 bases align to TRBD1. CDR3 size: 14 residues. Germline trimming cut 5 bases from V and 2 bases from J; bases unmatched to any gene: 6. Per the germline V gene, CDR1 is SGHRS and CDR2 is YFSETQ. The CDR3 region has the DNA TGCGCCAGCAGTTTAGGACAGGAACAAGAGACCCAGTACTTC. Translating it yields CASSLGQEQETQYF.

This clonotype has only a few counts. In DNA form, the CDR3 reads TGTGCCAGCAGCCCCCACACAGGATTGACCGGGGAGCTGTTTTTT. Protein sequence: CASSPHTGLTGELFF. The J gene is TRBJ2-2, the V gene TRBV7-6; D possibly corresponds to TRBD1 (5 bases). V was pared by 5 bases and J by 5 bases, with 15 bases between. Germline CDR1 reads SGHVS; CDR2 reads FNYEAQ. The CDR3 covers 15 residues.

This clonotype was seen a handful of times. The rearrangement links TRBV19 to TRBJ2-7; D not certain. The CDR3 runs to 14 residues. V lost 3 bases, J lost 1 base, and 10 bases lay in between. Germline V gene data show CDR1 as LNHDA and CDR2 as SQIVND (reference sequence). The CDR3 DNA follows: TGTGCCAGTAGTATTGTATCCGGGTCCTACGAGCAGTACTTC. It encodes CASSIVSGSYEQYF.

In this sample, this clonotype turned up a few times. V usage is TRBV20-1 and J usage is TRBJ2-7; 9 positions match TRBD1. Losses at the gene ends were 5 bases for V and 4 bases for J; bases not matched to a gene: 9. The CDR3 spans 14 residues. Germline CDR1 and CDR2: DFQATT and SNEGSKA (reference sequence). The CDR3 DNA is TGCAGTGCTGAAAGCGGGACAGGGCAGTACGAGCAGTACTTC. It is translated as CSAESGTGQYEQYF.

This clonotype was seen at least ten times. The CDR3 spells CASSGDRRHSGANVLTF. CDR3 sequence (DNA): TGTGCCAGCAGTGGGGACAGGCGTCACTCTGGGGCCAACGTCCTGACTTTC. The chain joins TRBV28 to TRBJ2-6; TRBD1 matches at 8 bases. This CDR3 comprises 17 residues. Trimming removed 5 bases from V and 0 bases from J; junction bases left unmatched: 6. Germline CDR1 is MDHEN and CDR2 is SYDVKM.

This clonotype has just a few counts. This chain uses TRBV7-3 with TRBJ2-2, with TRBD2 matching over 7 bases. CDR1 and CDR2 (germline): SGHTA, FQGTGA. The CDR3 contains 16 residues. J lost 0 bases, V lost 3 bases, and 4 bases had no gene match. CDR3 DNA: TGTGCCAGCAGCTTCGGGACTACCGCGAACACCGGGGAGCTGTTTTTT. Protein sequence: CASSFGTTANTGELFF.

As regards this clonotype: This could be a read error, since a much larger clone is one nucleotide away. The CDR3 sequence: CASSIGAGGEQYF. The CDR3 DNA reads as TGTGCCAGCAGCATAGGAGCCGGTGGCGAGCAGTACTTC. The genes are TRBV13 and TRBJ2-7; D not resolved. The CDR3 spans 13 residues. CDR1 is PRHDT and CDR2 is FYEKMQ in the germline V gene (reference sequence).

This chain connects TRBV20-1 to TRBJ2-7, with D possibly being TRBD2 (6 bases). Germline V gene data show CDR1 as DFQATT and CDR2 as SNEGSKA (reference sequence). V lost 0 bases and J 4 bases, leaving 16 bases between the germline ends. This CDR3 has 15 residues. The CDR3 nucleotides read TGCAGTGCTAGAGATACTAGCCCGTTTGCTTACGAGCAGTACTTC. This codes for CSARDTSPFAYEQYF.

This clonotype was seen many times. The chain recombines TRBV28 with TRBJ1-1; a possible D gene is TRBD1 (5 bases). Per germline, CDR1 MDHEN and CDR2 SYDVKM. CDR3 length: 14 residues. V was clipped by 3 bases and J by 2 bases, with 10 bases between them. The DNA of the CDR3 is TGTGCCAGCAGTTTTGAGGGGACTAACACTGAAGCTTTCTTT. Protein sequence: CASSFEGTNTEAFF.

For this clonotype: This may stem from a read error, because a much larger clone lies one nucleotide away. The CDR3 loop reads CASSAPIDMQYF. CDR3 coding DNA: TGTGCCAGCAGCGCCCCTATAGATATGCAGTATTTT. The chain employs TRBV7-9 and TRBJ2-3; no reliable D call. Germline V CDR1 and CDR2: SEHNR, FQNEAQ (reference sequence). The CDR3 has 12 residues.

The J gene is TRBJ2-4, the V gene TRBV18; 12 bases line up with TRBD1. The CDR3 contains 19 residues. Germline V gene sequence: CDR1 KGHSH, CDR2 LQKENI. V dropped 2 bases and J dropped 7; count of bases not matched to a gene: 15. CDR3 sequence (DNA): TGTGCCAGCTCACCAAAATTAGGGACAGGGGGCAAGATTTCTAACATTCAGTACTTC. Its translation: CASSPKLGTGGKISNIQYF.

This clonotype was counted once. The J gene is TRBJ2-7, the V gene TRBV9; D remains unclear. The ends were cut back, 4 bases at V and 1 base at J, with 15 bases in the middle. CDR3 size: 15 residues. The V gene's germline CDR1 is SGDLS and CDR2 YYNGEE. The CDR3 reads CASSSDKGPSYEQYF. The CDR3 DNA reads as TGTGCCAGCAGCTCTGACAAGGGTCCATCCTACGAGCAGTACTTC.

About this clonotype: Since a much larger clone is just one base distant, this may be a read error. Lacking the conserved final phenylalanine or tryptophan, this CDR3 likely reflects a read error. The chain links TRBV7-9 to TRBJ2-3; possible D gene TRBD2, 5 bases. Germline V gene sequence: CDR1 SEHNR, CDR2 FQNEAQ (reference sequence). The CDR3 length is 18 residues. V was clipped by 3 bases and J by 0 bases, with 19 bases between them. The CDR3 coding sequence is TGTGCCAGCAGCTTTGCGCGACGGAGCGGTTCAAGCACAGATACGCAGTATTAT. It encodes CASSFARRSGSSTDTQYY.

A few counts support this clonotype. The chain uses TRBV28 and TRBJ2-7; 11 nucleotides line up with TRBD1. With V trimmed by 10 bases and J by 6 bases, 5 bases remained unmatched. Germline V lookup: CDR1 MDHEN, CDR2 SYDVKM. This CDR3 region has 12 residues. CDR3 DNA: TGTGCCATCCCCGGGACAGGGGGCGAGCAGTACTTC. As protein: CAIPGTGGEQYF.

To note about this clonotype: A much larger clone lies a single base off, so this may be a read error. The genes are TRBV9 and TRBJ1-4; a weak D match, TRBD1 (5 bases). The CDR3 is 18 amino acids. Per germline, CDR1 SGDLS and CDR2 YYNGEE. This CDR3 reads CASSVGEPPGNTNERLFF. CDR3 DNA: TGTGCCAGCAGCGTAGGAGAGCCACCAGGGAACACTAATGAAAGACTGTTTTTT.

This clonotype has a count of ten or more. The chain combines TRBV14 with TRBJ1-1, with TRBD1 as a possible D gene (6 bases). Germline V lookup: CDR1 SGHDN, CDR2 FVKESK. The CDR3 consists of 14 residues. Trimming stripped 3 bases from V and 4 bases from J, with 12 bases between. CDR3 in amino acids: CASSHYQGTTEAFF. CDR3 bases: TGTGCCAGCAGCCACTACCAGGGGACCACTGAAGCTTTCTTT. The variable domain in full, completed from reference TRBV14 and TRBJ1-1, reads EAGVTQFPSHSVIEKGQTVTLRCDPISGHDNLYWYRRVMGKEIKFLLHFVKESKQDESGMPNNRFLAERTGGTYSTLKVQPAELEDSGVYFCASSHYQGTTEAFFGQGTRLTVV.

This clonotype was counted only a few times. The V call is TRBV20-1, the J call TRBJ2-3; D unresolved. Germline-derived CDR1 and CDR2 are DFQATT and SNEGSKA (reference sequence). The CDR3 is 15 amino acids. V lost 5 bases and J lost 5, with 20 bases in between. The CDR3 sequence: CSAALLDQPRDTQYF. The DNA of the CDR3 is TGCAGTGCTGCCCTCCTAGACCAGCCTAGAGATACGCAGTATTTT.

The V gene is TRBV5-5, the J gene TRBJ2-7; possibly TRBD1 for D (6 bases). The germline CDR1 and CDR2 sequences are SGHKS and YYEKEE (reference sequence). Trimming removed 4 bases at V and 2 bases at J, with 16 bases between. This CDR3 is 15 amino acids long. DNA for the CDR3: TGTGCCAGCAGCCCCAGGGGCCCTACGACCTACGAGCAGTACTTC. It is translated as CASSPRGPTTYEQYF.

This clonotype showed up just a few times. In DNA form, the CDR3 reads TGTGCCAGCAGCTTACTCACTCACAATGAGCAGTTCTTC. This translates into CASSLLTHNEQFF. The chain recombines TRBV7-9 with TRBJ2-1, with unresolved D. Germline CDR1 reads SEHNR; CDR2 reads FQNEAQ (reference sequence). Trimming took 2 bases from V and 5 from J, leaving 7 bases between them. The CDR3 covers 13 residues.

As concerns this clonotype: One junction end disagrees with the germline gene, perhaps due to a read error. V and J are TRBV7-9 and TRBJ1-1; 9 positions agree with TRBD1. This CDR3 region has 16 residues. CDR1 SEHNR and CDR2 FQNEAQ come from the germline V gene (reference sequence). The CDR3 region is CASSLGTGVRDTEVFF. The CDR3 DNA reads TGTGCCAGCAGCTTAGGGACAGGGGTCCGGGACACTGAAGTTTTCTTT.